This T cell receptor beta chain was identified during a study of shared clonotypes between healthy human individuals. Findings and caveats of the study: A generally larger estimated richness was seen in naive subsets than in memory subsets. The study's rarefaction showed incomplete sorted-subset sequencing despite large depth.

Sorted-subset replicate PCRs used around 200 ng of genomic DNA. This amount corresponded to some 30,000 T cell genomes. The protocol was immunoSEQ multiplex PCR, while the TCRdb copy is restricted to in-frame clones and leaves out a portion. Among fewer than 850,000 clones listed, 55% to 75% were seen once. This clone was seen only a few times. Its antigen is currently unknown. The CDR3 covers 12 residues. Trimming stripped 4 bases from V and 2 bases from J, with 5 bases between. The germline CDR1 and CDR2 sequences are SNHLY and FYNNEI. V is TRBV2 and J is TRBJ1-2, with D hard to call. The TCR originated in a woman aged 25 to 39 in good health. The sequenced sample was memory CD4+ T cells sorted from blood. Subset of the sample: CD45RA-negative fraction. The CDR3: CASSAGNYGYTF. Here the CDR3 DNA reads TGTGCCAGCAGTGCGGGGAACTATGGCTACACCTTC.